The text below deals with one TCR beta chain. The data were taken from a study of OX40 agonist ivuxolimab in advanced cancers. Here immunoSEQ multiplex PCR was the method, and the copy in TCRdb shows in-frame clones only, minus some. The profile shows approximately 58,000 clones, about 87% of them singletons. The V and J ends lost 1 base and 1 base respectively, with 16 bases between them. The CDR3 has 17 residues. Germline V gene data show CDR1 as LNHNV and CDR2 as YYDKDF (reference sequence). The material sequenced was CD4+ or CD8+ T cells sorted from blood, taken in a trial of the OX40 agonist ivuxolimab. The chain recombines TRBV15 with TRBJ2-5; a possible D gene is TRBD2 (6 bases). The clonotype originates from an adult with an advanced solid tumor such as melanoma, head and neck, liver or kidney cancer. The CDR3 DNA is TGTGCCACCAGCAGAGGATCCCTCGCGGGGTTCCAAGAGACCCAGTACTTC. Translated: CATSRGSLAGFQETQYF.